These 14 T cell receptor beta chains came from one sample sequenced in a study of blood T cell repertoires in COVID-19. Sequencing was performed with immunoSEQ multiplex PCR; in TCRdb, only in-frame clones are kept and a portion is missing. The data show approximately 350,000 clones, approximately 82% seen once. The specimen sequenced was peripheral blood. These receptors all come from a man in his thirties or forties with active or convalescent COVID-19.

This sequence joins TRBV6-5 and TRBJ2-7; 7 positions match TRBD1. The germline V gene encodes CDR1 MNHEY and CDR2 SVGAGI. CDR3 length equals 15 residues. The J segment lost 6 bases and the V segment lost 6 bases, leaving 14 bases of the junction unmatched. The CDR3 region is CASSILDREPLEQYF. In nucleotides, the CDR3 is TGTGCCAGCAGCATACTAGACAGGGAGCCCCTCGAGCAGTACTTC.

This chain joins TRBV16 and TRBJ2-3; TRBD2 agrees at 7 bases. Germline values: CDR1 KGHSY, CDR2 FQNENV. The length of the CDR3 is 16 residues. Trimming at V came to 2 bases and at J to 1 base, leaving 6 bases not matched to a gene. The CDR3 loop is CASSQGSGDRTDTQYF. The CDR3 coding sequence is TGTGCCAGCAGCCAAGGCAGCGGGGACCGCACAGATACGCAGTATTTT.

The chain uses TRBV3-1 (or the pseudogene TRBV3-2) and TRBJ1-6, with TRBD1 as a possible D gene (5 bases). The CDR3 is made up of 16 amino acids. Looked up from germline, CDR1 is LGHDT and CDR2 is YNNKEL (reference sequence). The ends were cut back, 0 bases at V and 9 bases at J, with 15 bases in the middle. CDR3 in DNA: TGTGCCAGCAGCCAAGATCTGCCAGGGTCTGGTTCACCCCTCCACTTT. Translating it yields CASSQDLPGSGSPLHF.

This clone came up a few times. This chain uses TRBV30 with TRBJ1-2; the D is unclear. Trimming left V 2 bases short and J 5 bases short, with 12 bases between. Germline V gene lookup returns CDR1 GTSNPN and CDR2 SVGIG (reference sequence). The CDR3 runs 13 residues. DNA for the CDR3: TGTGCCTGGAGTCCACCGCAGAAGTATGGCTACACCTTC. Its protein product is CAWSPPQKYGYTF.

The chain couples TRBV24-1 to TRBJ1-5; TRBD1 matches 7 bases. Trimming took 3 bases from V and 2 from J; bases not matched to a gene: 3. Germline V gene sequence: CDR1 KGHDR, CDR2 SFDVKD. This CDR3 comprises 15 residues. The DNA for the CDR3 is TGTGCCACCAGTGATGACAGGGCCGGCAATCAGCCCCAGCATTTT. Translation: CATSDDRAGNQPQHF.

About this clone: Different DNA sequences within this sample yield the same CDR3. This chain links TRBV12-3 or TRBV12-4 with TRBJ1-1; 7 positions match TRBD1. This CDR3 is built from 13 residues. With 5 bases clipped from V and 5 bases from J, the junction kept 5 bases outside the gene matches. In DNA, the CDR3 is TGTGCCAGCAGTAGACAGGGTGGGACTGAAGCTTTCTTT. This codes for CASSRQGGTEAFF.

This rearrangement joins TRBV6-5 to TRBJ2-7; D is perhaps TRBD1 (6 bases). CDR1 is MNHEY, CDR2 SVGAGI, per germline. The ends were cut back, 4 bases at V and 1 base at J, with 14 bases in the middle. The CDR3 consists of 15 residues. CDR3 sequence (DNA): TGTGCCAGCAGTTTCTTCGGGACACCATCCTACGAGCAGTACTTC. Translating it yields CASSFFGTPSYEQYF.

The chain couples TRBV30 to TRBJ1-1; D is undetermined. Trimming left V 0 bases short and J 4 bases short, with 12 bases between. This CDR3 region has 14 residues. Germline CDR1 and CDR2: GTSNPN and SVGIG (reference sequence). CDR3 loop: CAWSVGIRSTEAFF. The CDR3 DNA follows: TGTGCCTGGAGTGTAGGCATTAGGAGCACTGAAGCTTTCTTT.

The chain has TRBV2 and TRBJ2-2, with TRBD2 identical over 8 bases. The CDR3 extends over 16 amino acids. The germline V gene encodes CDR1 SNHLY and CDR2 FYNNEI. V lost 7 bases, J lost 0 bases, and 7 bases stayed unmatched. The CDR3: CASKALAGSNTGELFF. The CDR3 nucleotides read TGTGCCAGCAAGGCGTTAGCGGGGTCGAACACCGGGGAGCTGTTTTTT.

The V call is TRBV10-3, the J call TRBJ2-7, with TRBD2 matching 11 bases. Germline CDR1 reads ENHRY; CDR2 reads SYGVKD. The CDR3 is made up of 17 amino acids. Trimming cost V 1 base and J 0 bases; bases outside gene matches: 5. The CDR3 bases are TGTGCCATCAGTGAGTTATCTAGCGGGGGGAGCTCCTACGAGCAGTACTTC. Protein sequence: CAISELSSGGSSYEQYF.

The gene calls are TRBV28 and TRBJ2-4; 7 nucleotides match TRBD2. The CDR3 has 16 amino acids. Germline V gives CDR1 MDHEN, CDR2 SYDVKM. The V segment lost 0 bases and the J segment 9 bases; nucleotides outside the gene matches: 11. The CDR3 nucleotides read TGTGCCAGCAGTTTATGGCAGCGGGGACGGCTGCTCATTCAGTACTTC. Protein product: CASSLWQRGRLLIQYF.

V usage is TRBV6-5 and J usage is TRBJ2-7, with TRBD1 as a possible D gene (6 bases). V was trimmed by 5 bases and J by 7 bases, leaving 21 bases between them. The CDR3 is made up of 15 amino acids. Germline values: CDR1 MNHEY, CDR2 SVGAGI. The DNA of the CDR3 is TGTGCCAGCAGTCCTAACGACAGGTCACCGCGGGAGCAGTACTTC. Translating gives CASSPNDRSPREQYF.

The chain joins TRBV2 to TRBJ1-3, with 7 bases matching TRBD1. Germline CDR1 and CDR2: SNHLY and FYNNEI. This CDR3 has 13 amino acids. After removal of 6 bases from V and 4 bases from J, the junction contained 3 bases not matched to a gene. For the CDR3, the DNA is TGTGCCAGCAGGGACAGGTCCGGAAACACCATATATTTT. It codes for CASRDRSGNTIYF.

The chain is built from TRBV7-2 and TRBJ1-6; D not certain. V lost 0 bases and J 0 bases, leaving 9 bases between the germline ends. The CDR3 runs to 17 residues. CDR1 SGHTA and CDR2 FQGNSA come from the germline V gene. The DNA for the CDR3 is TGTGCCAGCAGCTTAGCCTGGGCGAGCTCCTATAATTCACCCCTCCACTTT. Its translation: CASSLAWASSYNSPLHF.